This T cell receptor (beta chain) was captured by sequencing in a study of blood T cells in healthy people across ages. General observations from the study: Naive T cell percentage strongly correlated with TCR beta diversity. Diversity of TCR beta per million T cells declined in a roughly linear way with age.

Around 10 milliliters of peripheral blood were drawn from each donor. Each sample provided at least 6 micrograms of extracted total RNA. Using a J-beta primer mix together with a sample-barcoded 5' primer, a second PCR was run for about 7 to 12 cycles. TCRdb re-called the 5' RACE reads through MiXCR, storing one row per CDR3 protein. The data contain around 670,000 distinct CDR3 sequences, about 30% of them singletons. This clonotype was seen a few times. Its cognate antigen is unknown. Germline values: CDR1 SGHRS, CDR2 YFSETQ. Unmatched junction bases numbered 1, after V lost 2 bases and J lost 0 bases. The CDR3 is 15 residues long.

The source is a woman older than 75 in good health. This chain uses TRBV5-1 with TRBJ2-1, with 8 bases matching TRBD2. Sequenced material: blood. The CDR3 nucleotides are TGCGCCAGCAGCTTTAGCGGGGACTCCTACAATGAGCAGTTCTTC. As protein: CASSFSGDSYNEQFF.